Included here is one TCR beta chain sequence, with context. Its antigen is not known. It was with 60 Vbeta and 13 Jbeta primers that the PCR ran. The repertoire was sequenced with immunoSEQ multiplex PCR; TCRdb's copy has only in-frame clones and lacks some. The table has about 130,000 clones, about two thirds seen once. This sample is part of a study of cytomegalovirus exposure and HLA in healthy donors. Despite likely unrecorded immune exposures, the donors were nominally healthy at the time of sampling. Study-wide results and limits: In a later analysis, DRB1 alleles had the most associated TCRs; HLA-C alleles the fewest.

The CDR3 has 18 residues. V trimming: 4 bases; J trimming: 1 base; junction bases outside the gene matches: 13. Looked up from germline, CDR1 is SGHRS and CDR2 is YFSETQ. This sequence was found in an older woman in good health and CMV-seropositive. The rearrangement links TRBV5-1 to TRBJ1-1; 10 nucleotides match TRBD1. Input material: PBMCs. For the CDR3, the DNA is TGCGCCAGCAGCCGTCGGGTTTCGGGACAGGGGAAGAACACTGAAGCTTTCTTT. Translation: CASSRRVSGQGKNTEAFF.